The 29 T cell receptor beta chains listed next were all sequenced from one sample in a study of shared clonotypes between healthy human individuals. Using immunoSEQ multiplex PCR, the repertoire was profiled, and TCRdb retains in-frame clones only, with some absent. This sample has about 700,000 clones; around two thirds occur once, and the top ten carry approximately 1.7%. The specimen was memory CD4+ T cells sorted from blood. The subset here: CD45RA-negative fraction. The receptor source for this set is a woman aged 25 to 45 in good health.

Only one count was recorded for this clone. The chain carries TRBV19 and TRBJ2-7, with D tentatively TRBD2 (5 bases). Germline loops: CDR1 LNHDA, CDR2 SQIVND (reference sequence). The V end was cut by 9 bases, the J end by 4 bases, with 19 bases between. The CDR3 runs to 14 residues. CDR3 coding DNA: TGTGCCAGCACCCTAGTAGGTGGGAGATACGAGCAGTACTTC. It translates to CASTLVGGRYEQYF.

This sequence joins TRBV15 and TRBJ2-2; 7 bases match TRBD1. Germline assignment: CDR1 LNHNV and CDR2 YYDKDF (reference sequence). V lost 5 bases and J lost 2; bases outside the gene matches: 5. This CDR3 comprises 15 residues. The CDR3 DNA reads TGTGCCACCAGCGTGGGACAGTATAACACCGGGGAGCTGTTTTTT. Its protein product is CATSVGQYNTGELFF.

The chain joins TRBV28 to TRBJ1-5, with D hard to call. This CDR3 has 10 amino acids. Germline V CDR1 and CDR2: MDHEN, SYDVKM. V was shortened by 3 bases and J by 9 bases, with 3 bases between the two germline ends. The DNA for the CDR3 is TGTGCCAGCAGTTTTCGGCCCCAGCATTTT. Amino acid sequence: CASSFRPQHF. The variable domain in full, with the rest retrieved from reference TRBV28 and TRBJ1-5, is DVKVTQSSRYLVKRTGEKVFLECVQDMDHENMFWYRQDPGLGLRLIYFSYDVKMKEKGDIPEGYSVSREKKERFSLILESASTNQTSMYLCASSFRPQHFGDGTRLSIL.

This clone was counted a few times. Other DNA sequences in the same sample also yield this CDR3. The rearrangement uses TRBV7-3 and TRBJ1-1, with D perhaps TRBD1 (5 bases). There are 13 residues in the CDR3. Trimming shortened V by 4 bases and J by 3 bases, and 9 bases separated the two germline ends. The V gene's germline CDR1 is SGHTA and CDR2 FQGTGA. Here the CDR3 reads CASSSQGDTEAFF. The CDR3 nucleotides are TGTGCCAGCAGCTCGCAAGGGGACACTGAAGCTTTCTTT. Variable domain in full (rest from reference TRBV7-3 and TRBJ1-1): GAGVSQTPSNKVTEKGKYVELRCDPISGHTALYWYRQSLGQGPEFLIYFQGTGAADDSGLPNDRFFAVRPEGSVSTLKIQRTERGDSAVYLCASSSQGDTEAFFGQGTRLTVV.

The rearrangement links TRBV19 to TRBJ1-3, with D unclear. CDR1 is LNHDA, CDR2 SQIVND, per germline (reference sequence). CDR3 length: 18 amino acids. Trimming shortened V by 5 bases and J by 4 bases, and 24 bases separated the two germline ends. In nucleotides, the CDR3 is TGTGCCAGTAGTCCCGAGGCAGGTTATTTCGCCGAAGGAAACACCATATATTTT. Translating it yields CASSPEAGYFAEGNTIYF.

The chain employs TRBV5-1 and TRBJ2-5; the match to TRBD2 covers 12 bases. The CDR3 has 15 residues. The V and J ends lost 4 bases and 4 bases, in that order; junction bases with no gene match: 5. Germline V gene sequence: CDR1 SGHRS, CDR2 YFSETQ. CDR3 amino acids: CASSRTSGMGETQYF. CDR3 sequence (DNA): TGCGCCAGCAGCAGGACTAGCGGGATGGGAGAGACCCAGTACTTC.

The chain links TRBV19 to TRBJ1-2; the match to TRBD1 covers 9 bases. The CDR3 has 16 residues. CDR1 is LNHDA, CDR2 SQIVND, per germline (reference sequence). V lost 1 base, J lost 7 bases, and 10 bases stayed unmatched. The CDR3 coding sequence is TGTGCCAGTAGTATAGTAGGGAGGACAGGGGAGACTGGCTACACCTTC. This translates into CASSIVGRTGETGYTF.

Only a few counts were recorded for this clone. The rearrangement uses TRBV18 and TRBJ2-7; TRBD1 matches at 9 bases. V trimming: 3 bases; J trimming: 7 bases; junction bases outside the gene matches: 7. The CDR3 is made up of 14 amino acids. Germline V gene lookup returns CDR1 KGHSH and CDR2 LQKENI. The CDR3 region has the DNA TGTGCCAGCTCACCCGTTACAGGGGGCCGGGAGCAGTACTTC. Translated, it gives CASSPVTGGREQYF.

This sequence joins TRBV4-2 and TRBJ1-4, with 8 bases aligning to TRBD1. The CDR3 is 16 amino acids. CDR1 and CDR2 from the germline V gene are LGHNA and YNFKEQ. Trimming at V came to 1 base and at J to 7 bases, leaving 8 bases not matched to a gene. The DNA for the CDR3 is TGTGCCAGCAGCCAAGGGACAGGGACTCGGAGTGAAAAACTGTTTTTT. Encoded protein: CASSQGTGTRSEKLFF.

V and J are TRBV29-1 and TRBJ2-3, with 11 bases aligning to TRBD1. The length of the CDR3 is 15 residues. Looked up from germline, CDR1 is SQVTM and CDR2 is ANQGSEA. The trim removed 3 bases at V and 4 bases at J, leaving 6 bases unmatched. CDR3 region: CSVDIGQGASDTQYF. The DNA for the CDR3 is TGCAGCGTTGATATCGGACAGGGGGCTTCAGATACGCAGTATTTT.

Here the CDR3 reads CASRGLVDTGELFF. CDR3 coding DNA: TGTGCCAGCAGGGGACTAGTAGACACCGGGGAGCTGTTTTTT. The chain has TRBV28 and TRBJ2-2; the match to TRBD2 covers 8 bases. Germline V CDR1 and CDR2: MDHEN, SYDVKM. J gave up 3 bases and V 6 bases, and 3 bases lay outside the gene matches. CDR3 length: 14 amino acids.

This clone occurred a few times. For the CDR3, the DNA is TGCGCCAGCAGCCCGTCGGAGGTTGAAAAACTGTTTTTT. Translation gives CASSPSEVEKLFF. The gene calls are TRBV5-1 and TRBJ1-4, with D unresolved. The ends were cut back, 4 bases at V and 7 bases at J, with 11 bases in the middle. Germline lookup yields CDR1 SGHRS and CDR2 YFSETQ. This CDR3 has 13 amino acids. Looking up the rest from reference TRBV5-1 and TRBJ1-4 gives the full variable domain: KAGVTQTPRYLIKTRGQQVTLSCSPISGHRSVSWYQQTPGQGLQFLFEYFSETQRNKGNFPGRFSGRQFSNSRSEMNVSTLELGDSALYLCASSPSEVEKLFFGSGTQLSVL.

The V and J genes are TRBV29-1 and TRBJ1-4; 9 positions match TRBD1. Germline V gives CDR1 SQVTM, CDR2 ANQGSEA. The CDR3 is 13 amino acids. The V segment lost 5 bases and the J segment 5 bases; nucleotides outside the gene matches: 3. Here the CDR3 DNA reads TGCAGCGTTTTCGGGACAGGGAATGAAAAACTGTTTTTT. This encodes CSVFGTGNEKLFF. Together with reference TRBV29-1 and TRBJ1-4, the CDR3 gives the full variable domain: SAVISQKPSRDICQRGTSLTIQCQVDSQVTMMFWYRQQPGQSLTLIATANQGSEATYESGFVIDKFPISRPNLTFSTLTVSNMSPEDSSIYLCSVFGTGNEKLFFGSGTQLSVL.

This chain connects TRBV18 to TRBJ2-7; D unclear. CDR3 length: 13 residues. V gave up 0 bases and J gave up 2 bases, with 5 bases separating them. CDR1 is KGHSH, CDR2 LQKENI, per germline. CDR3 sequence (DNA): TGTGCCAGCTCACCACCTGTAACCTACGAGCAGTACTTC. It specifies CASSPPVTYEQYF.

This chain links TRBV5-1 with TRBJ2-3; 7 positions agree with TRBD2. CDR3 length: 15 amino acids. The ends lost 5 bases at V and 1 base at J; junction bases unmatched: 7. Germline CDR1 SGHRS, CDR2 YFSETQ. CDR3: CASSLAATGTDTQYF. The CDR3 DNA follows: TGCGCCAGCAGTCTAGCGGCCACCGGCACAGATACGCAGTATTTT.

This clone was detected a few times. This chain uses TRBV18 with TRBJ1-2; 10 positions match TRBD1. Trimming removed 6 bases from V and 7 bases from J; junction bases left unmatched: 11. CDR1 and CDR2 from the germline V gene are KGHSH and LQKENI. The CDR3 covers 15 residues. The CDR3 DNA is TGTGCCAGCTCTCAAAACGAAAGGACAGGGGGTGGCTACACCTTC. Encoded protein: CASSQNERTGGGYTF.

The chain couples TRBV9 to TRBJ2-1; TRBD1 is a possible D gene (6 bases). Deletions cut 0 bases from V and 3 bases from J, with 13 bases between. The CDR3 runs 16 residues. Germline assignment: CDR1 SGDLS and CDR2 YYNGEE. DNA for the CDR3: TGTGCCAGCAGCGTAGGAGGTCAGGGGTACTACAATGAGCAGTTCTTC. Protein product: CASSVGGQGYYNEQFF.

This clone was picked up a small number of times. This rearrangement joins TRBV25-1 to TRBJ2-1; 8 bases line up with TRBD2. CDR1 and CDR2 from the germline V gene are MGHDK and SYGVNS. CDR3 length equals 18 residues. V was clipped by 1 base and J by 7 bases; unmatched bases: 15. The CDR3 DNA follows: TGTGCCAGCAGTGAATCGACTCACCGTAGCGGGATGGGAAATGAGCAGTTCTTC. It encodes CASSESTHRSGMGNEQFF. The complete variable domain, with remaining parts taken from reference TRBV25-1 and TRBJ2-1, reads EADIYQTPRYLVIGTGKKITLECSQTMGHDKMYWYQQDPGMELHLIHYSYGVNSTEKGDLSSESTVSRIRTEHFPLTLESARPSHTSQYLCASSESTHRSGMGNEQFFGPGTRLTVL.

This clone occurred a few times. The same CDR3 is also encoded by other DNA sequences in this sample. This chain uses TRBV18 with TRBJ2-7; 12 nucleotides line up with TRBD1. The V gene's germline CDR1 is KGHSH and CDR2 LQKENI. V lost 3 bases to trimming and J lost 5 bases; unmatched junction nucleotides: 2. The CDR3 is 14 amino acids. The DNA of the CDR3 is TGTGCCAGCTCACCCGGGACAGGGGGCCACGAGCAGTACTTC. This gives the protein CASSPGTGGHEQYF. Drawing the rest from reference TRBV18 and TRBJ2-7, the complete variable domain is NAGVMQNPRHLVRRRGQEARLRCSPMKGHSHVYWYRQLPEEGLKFMVYLQKENIIDESGMPKERFSAEFPKEGPSILRIQQVVRGDSAAYFCASSPGTGGHEQYFGPGTRLTVT.

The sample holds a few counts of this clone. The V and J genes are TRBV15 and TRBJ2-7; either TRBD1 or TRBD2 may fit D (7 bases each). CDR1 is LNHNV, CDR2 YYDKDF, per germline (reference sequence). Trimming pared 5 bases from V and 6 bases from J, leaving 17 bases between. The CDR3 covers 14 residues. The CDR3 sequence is CATSELRGGAEQYF. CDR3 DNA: TGTGCCACCAGCGAACTCAGGGGGGGCGCCGAGCAGTACTTC.

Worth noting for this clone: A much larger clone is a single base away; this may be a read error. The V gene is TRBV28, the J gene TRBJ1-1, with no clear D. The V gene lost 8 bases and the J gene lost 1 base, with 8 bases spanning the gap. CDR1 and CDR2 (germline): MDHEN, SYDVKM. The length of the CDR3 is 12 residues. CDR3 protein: CASGAGNTEAFF. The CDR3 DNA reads TGTGCCAGCGGTGCAGGGAACACTGAAGCTTTCTTT.

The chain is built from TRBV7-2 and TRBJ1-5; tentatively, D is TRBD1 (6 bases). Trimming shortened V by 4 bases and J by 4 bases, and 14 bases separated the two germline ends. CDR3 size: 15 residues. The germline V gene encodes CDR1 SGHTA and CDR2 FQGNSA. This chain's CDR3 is CASSWRRGKNQPQHF. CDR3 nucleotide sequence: TGTGCCAGCAGCTGGCGAAGGGGGAAAAATCAGCCCCAGCATTTT.

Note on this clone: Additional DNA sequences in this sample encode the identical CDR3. The DNA for the CDR3 is TGTGCCAGCAGTCCACGGGAGGGGACTGAAGCTTTCTTT. Translating it yields CASSPREGTEAFF. This chain connects TRBV7-8 to TRBJ1-1, with TRBD1 as a possible D gene (5 bases). This CDR3 region has 13 residues. Trimming left V 6 bases short and J 5 bases short, with 13 bases between. CDR1 SGHVS and CDR2 FQNEAQ come from the germline V gene.

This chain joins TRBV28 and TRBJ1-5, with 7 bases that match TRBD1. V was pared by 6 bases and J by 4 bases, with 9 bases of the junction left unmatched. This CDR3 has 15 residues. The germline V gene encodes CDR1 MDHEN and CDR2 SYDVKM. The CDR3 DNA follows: TGTGCCAGCAGCCGACCTACAGGGGTAAATCAGCCCCAGCATTTT. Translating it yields CASSRPTGVNQPQHF.

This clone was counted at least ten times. CDR3 loop: CASGRSNSPNEQFF. In DNA, the CDR3 is TGTGCCAGCGGGCGTTCAAATAGCCCCAATGAGCAGTTCTTC. The V call is TRBV6-5, the J call TRBJ2-1; D not resolved. V lost 8 bases, J lost 6 bases, and 17 bases lay in between. The length of the CDR3 is 14 residues. Per the germline V gene, CDR1 is MNHEY and CDR2 is SVGAGI.

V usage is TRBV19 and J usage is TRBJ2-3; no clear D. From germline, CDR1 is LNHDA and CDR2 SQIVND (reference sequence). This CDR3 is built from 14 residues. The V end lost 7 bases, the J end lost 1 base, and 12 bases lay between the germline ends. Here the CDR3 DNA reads TGTGCCAGTAAAAAGGGCGACCGCACAGATACGCAGTATTTT. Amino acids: CASKKGDRTDTQYF. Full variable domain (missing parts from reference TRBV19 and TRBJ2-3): DGGITQSPKYLFRKEGQNVTLSCEQNLNHDAMYWYRQDPGQGLRLIYYSQIVNDFQKGDIAEGYSVSREKKESFPLTVTSAQKNPTAFYLCASKKGDRTDTQYFGPGTRLTVL.

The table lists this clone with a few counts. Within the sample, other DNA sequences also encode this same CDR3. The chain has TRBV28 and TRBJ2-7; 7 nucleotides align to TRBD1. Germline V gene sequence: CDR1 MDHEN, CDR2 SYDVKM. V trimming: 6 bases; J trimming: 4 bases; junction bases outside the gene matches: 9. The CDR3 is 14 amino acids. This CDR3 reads CASRRDSLLYEQYF. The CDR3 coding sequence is TGTGCCAGCAGACGGGACAGTTTACTTTACGAGCAGTACTTC.

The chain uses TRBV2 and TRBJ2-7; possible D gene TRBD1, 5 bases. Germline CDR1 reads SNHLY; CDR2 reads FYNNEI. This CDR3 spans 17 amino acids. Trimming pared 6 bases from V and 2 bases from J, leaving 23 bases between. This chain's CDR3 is CASRTGLGLRDTYEQYF. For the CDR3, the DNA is TGTGCCAGCAGAACAGGATTAGGATTAAGGGATACCTACGAGCAGTACTTC.

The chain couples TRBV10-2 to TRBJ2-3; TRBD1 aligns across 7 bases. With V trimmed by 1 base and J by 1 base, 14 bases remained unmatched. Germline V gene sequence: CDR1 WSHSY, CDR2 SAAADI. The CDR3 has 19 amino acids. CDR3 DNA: TGCGCCAGCAGTGAGTTGGCTAGGGACAGACTCGGAGGCACAGATACGCAGTATTTT. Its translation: CASSELARDRLGGTDTQYF.